The 4 T cell receptor beta chains presented below share a single source sample, sequenced in a study of T cell responses to AZD1222 COVID-19 vaccine. Measured with immunoSEQ multiplex PCR; TCRdb has only the in-frame clones, and not every one. The sample has around 140,000 clones, 91% seen once; the top ten hold about 1.5%. The input for sequencing was peripheral blood, taken on day 0 of AZD1222 vaccination. The receptor source for this set is an adult in good health.

A single count supports this clone. The gene calls are TRBV7-3 and TRBJ1-4; possible D gene TRBD1, 6 bases. Germline V gives CDR1 SGHTA, CDR2 FQGTGA. CDR3 size: 15 residues. V was pared by 4 bases and J by 5 bases, with 14 bases between. The CDR3 loop is CASSWNRVSNEKLFF. In DNA, the CDR3 is TGTGCCAGCAGCTGGAACAGGGTGTCCAATGAAAAACTGTTTTTT.

The chain has TRBV6-5 and TRBJ1-1; 7 bases are a match to TRBD1. The CDR3 covers 14 residues. V gave up 5 bases and J gave up 5 bases; unmatched junction bases: 8. CDR1 and CDR2 (germline): MNHEY, SVGAGI. This chain's CDR3 is CASSRQGMGTEAFF. The CDR3 DNA follows: TGTGCCAGCAGTCGACAGGGTATGGGGACTGAAGCTTTCTTT.

V usage is TRBV6-1 and J usage is TRBJ2-7, with D uncertain. The CDR3 extends over 12 amino acids. Trimming left V 1 base short and J 4 bases short, with 5 bases between. Germline CDR1 MNHNS, CDR2 SASEGT. CDR3 sequence reads: CASSEGSYEQYF. In DNA, the CDR3 is TGTGCCAGCAGTGAAGGTAGTTACGAGCAGTACTTC.

The V call is TRBV7-2, the J call TRBJ1-5, with TRBD1 matching 7 bases. The trim removed 5 bases at V and 7 bases at J, leaving 11 bases unmatched. This CDR3 has 15 residues. Germline V CDR1 and CDR2: SGHTA, FQGNSA. The CDR3 spells CASSPQQGKGQPQHF. CDR3 sequence (DNA): TGTGCCAGCAGCCCTCAACAGGGGAAGGGGCAGCCCCAGCATTTT. Combining the CDR3 with reference TRBV7-2 and TRBJ1-5 gives the whole variable domain GAGVSQSPSNKVTEKGKDVELRCDPISGHTALYWYRQSLGQGLEFLIYFQGNSAPDKSGLPSDRFSAERTGGSVSTLTIQRTQQEDSAVYLCASSPQQGKGQPQHFGDGTRLSIL.